What follows describes a single T cell receptor (beta chain). As processed by the authors: Reference gene primer amplification in the assay estimated nucleated cell counts. Repertoires were generated with immunoSEQ multiplex PCR, while TCRdb's copy carries only in-frame clones and drops some. V, J and clone size are taken as reported in that table, and D and trimming were inferred from the DNA itself. The profile shows tens of thousands of clones, 80% to 85% of them singletons. The data originate from a study of blood T cell repertoires in COVID-19. Study background: The study drew acute and convalescent COVID-19 samples from the United States, Italy and Spain. The cDNA or gDNA used as material had been derived from T cells, B-cell-depleted T cells, or PBMCs.

Losses at the gene ends were 4 bases for V and 8 bases for J; bases not matched to a gene: 13. Germline CDR1 LNHDA, CDR2 SQIVND (reference sequence). The CDR3 runs 15 residues. The chain employs TRBV19 and TRBJ1-2; 7 nucleotides agree with TRBD1. The sequence was obtained from a woman aged 60-70 years with acute or convalescent COVID-19. Sequenced material: peripheral blood. Here the CDR3 DNA reads TGTGCCAGTAGTACGACGACAGGGCATCCCGGGGGCTACACCTTC. It codes for CASSTTTGHPGGYTF.